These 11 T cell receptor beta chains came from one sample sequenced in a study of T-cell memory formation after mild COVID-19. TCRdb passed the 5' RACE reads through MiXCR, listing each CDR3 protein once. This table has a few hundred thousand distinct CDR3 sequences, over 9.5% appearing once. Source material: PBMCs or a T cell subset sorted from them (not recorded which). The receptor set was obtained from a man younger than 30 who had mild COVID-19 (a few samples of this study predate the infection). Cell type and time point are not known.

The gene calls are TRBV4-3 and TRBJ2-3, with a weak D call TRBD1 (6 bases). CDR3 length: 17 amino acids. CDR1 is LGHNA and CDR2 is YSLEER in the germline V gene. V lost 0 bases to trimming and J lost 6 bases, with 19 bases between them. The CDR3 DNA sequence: TGCGCCAGCAGCCAAGATCTACTGCAGGGGATGACGGATACGCAGTATTTT. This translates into CASSQDLLQGMTDTQYF.

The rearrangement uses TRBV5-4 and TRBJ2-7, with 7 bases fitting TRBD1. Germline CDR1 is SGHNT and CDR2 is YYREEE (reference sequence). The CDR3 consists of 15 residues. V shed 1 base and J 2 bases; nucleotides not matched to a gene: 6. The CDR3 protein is CASSLRADRAYEQYF. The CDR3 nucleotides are TGTGCCAGCAGCTTGAGGGCTGACAGGGCCTACGAGCAGTACTTC.

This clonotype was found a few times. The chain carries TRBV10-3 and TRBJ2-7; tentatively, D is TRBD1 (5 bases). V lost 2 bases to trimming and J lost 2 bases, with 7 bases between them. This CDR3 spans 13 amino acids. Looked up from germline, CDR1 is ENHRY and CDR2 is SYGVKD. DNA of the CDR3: TGTGCCATCAGTGAGGGACAAACCTACGAGCAGTACTTC. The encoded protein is CAISEGQTYEQYF.

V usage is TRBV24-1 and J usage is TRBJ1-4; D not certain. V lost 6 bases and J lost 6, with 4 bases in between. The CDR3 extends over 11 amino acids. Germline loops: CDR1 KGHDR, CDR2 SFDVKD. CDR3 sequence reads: CATSPYEKLFF. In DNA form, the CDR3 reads TGTGCCACCAGTCCGTATGAAAAACTGTTTTTT.

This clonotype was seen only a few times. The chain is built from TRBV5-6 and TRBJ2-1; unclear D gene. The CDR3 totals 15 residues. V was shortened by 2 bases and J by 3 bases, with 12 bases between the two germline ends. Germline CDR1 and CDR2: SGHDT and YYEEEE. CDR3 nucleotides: TGTGCCAGCAGCTTAGGGCTAGTCAACTACAATGAGCAGTTCTTC. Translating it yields CASSLGLVNYNEQFF.

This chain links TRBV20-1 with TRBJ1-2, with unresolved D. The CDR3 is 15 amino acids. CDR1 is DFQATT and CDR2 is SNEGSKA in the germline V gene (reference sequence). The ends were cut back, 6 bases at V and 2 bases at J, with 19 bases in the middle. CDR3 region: CSAPTNAPGNYGYTF. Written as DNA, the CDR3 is TGCAGTGCCCCAACAAACGCCCCCGGAAACTATGGCTACACCTTC.

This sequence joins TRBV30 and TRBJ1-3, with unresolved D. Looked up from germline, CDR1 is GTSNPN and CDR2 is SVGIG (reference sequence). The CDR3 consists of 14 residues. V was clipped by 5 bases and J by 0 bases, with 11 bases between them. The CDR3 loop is CAWDSEGSGNTIYF. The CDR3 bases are TGTGCCTGGGATTCGGAAGGCTCTGGAAACACCATATATTTT.

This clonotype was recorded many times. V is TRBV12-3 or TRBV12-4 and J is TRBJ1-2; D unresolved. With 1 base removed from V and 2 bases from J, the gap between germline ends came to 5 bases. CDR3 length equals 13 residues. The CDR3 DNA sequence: TGTGCCAGCAGTTTAGGGCTGAACTATGGCTACACCTTC. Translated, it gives CASSLGLNYGYTF.

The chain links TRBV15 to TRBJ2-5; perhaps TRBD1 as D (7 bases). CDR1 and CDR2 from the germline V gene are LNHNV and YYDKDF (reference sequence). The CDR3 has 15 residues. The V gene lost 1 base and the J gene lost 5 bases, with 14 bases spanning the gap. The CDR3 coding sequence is TGTGCCACCAGCAGAGCTGGAGGGGGCCTGGAGACCCAGTACTTC. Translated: CATSRAGGGLETQYF.

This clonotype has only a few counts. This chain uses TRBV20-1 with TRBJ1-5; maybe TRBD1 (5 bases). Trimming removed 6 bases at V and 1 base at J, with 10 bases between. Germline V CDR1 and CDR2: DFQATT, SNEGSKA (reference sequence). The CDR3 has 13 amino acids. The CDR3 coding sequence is TGCAGTGCGGTTCAGGGAAGCAATCAGCCCCAGCATTTT. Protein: CSAVQGSNQPQHF.

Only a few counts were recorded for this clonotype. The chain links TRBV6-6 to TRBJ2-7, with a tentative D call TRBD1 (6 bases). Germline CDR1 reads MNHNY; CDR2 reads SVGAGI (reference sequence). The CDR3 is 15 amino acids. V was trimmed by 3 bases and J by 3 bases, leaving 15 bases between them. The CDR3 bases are TGTGCCAGCAGTTATAGGACAGACCGAAGCTACGAGCAGTACTTC. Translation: CASSYRTDRSYEQYF.